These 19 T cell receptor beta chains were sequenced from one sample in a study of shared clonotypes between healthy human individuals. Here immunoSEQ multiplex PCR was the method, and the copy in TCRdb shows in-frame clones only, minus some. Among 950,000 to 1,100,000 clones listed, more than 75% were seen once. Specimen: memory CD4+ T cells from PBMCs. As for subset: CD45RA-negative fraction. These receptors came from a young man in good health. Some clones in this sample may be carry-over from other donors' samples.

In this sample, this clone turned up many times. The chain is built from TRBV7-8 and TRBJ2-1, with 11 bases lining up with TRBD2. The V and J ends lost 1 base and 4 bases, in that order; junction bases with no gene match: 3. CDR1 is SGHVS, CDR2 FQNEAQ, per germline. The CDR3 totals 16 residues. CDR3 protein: CASSLVSGRGYNEQFF. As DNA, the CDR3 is TGTGCCAGCAGCTTAGTTAGCGGGAGGGGGTACAATGAGCAGTTCTTC. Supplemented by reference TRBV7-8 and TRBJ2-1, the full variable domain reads GAGVSQSPRYKVAKRGQDVALRCDPISGHVSLFWYQQALGQGPEFLTYFQNEAQLDKSGLPSDRFFAERPEGSVSTLKIQRTQQEDSAVYLCASSLVSGRGYNEQFFGPGTRLTVL.

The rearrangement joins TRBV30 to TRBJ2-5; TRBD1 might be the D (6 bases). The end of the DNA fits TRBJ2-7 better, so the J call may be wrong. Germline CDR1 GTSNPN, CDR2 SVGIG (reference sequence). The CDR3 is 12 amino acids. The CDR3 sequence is CAWNSGDYEQYF. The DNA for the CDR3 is TGTGCCTGGAATTCAGGGGACTACGAGCAGTACTTC.

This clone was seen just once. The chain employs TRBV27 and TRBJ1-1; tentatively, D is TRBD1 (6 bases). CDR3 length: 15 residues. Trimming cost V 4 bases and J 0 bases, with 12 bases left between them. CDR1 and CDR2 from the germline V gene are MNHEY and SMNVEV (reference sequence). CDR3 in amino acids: CASSSGRGMNTEAFF. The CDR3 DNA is TGTGCCAGCAGTTCGGGCAGGGGCATGAACACTGAAGCTTTCTTT.

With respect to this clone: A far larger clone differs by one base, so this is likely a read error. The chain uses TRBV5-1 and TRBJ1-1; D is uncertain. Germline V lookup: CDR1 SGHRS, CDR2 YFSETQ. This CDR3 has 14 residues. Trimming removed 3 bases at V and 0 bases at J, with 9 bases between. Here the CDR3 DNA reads TGCGCCAGCAGCTCGAGACTCATGAACACTGAAGCTTTCTTT. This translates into CASSSRLMNTEAFF.

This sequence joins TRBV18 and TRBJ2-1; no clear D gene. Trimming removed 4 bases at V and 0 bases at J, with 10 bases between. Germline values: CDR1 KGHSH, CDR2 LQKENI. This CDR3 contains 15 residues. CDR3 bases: TGTGCCAGCTCACTCCTTACGAGCTCCTACAATGAGCAGTTCTTC. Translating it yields CASSLLTSSYNEQFF.

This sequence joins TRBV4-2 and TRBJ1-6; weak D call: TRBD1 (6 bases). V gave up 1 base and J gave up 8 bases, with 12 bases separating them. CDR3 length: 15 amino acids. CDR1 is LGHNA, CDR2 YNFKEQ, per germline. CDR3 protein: CASSQVITGYSPLHF. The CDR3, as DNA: TGTGCCAGCAGCCAAGTAATCACAGGGTATTCACCCCTCCACTTT.

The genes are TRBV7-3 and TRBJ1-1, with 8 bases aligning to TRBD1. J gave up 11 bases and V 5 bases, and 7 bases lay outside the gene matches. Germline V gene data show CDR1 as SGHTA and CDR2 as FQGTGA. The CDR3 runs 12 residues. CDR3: CASSVIQGVAFF. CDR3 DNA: TGTGCCAGCAGCGTAATACAGGGGGTGGCTTTCTTT.

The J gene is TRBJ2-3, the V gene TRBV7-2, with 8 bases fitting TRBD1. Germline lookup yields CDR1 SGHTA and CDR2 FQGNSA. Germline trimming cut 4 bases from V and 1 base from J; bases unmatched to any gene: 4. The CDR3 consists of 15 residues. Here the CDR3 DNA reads TGTGCCAGCAGCTACGACAGGGGAGGCACAGATACGCAGTATTTT. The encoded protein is CASSYDRGGTDTQYF.

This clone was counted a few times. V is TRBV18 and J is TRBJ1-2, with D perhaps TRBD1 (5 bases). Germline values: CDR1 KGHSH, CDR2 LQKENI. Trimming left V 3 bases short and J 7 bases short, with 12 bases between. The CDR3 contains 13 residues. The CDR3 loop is CASSPGERGGYTF. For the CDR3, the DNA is TGTGCCAGCTCACCGGGGGAGAGGGGTGGCTACACCTTC.

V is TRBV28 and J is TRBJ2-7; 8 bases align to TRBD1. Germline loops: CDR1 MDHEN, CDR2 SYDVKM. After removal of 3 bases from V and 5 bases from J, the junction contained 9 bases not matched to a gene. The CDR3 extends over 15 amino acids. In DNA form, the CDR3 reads TGTGCCAGCAGTTTCCCAGGGACAGGTCGGCACGAGCAGTACTTC. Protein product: CASSFPGTGRHEQYF. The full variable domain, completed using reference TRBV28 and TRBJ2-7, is DVKVTQSSRYLVKRTGEKVFLECVQDMDHENMFWYRQDPGLGLRLIYFSYDVKMKEKGDIPEGYSVSREKKERFSLILESASTNQTSMYLCASSFPGTGRHEQYFGPGTRLTVT.

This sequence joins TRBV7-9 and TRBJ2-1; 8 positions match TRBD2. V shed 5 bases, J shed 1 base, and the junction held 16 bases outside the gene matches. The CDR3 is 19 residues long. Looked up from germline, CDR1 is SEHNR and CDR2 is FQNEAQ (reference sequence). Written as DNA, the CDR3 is TGTGCCAGCAGCACCGATAGTATCACTAGCGGCCGATCCTACAATGAGCAGTTCTTC. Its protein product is CASSTDSITSGRSYNEQFF.

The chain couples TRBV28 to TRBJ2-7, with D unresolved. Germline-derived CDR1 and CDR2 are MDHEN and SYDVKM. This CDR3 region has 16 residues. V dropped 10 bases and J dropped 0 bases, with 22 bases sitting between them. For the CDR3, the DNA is TGTGCCACGCAAGTAGAGGACGGGCACCTCTCCTACGAGCAGTACTTC. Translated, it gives CATQVEDGHLSYEQYF.

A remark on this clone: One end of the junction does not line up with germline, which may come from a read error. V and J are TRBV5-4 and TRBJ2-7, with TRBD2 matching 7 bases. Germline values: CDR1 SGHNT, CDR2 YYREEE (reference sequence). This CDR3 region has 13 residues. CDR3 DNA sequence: TGTGCCAGCAGTTTGGAGGCGGGGGACGAGCAGTACTTC. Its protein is CASSLEAGDEQYF.

CDR3 amino acids: CAISGPRAEKLFF. In nucleotides, the CDR3 is TGTGCCATCAGTGGGCCACGCGCGGAAAAACTGTTTTTT. The chain couples TRBV10-3 to TRBJ1-4; D uncertain. This CDR3 is 13 amino acids long. Germline CDR1 ENHRY, CDR2 SYGVKD. V dropped 4 bases and J dropped 8 bases, with 11 bases sitting between them.

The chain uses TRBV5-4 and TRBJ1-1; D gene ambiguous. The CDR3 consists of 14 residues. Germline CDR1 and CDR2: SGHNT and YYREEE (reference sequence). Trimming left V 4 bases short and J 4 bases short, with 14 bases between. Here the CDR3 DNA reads TGTGCCAGCAGCCACCCCCCGGGTGGCACTGAAGCTTTCTTT. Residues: CASSHPPGGTEAFF.

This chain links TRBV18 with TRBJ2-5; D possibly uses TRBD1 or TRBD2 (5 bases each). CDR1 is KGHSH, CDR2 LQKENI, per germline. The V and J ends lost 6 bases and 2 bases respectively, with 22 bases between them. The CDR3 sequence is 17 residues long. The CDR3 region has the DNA TGTGCCAGCTCCAAAGCTGGAGGTAGGGACGGGCAAGAGACCCAGTACTTC. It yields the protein CASSKAGGRDGQETQYF. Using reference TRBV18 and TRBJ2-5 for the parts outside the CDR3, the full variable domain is NAGVMQNPRHLVRRRGQEARLRCSPMKGHSHVYWYRQLPEEGLKFMVYLQKENIIDESGMPKERFSAEFPKEGPSILRIQQVVRGDSAAYFCASSKAGGRDGQETQYFGPGTRLLVL.

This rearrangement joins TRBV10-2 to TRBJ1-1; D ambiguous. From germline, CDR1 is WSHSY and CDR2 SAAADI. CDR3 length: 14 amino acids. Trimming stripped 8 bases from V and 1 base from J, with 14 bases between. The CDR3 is CASFIGRQNTEAFF. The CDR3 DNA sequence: TGCGCCAGCTTTATAGGACGGCAGAACACTGAAGCTTTCTTT.

CDR3 protein: CASSADRGGYTF. DNA for the CDR3: TGTGCCAGCAGTGCCGACAGGGGTGGCTACACCTTC. The chain carries TRBV25-1 and TRBJ1-2, with 8 bases fitting TRBD1. Trimming removed 4 bases from V and 7 bases from J; junction bases left unmatched: 2. The CDR3 sequence is 12 residues long. Germline V lookup: CDR1 MGHDK, CDR2 SYGVNS.

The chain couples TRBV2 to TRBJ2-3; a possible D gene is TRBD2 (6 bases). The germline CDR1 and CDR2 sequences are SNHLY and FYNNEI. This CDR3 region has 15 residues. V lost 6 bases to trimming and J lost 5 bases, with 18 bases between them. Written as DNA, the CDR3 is TGTGCCAGCAGCCTACGGGACTCCCGAGGAGATACGCAGTATTTT. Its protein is CASSLRDSRGDTQYF.